The clone carrying this T cell receptor (beta chain) was seen more than once but under ten times. With 3 bases clipped from V and 5 bases from J, the junction kept 4 bases outside the gene matches. There are 17 residues in the CDR3. CDR1 and CDR2 from the germline V gene are SGHTA and FQGNSA. The data were produced by immunoSEQ multiplex PCR, yet TCRdb's version contains in-frame clones alone and is incomplete. The sample has some 310,000 clones, around 90% seen once. The data stem from a study of blood T cell repertoires in COVID-19. On the study more broadly: From T cells, B-cell-depleted T cells, or PBMCs came the material, which was cDNA or gDNA.

The chain uses TRBV7-2 and TRBJ2-2, with 15 bases fitting TRBD2. This TCR was recovered from a woman in her thirties with COVID-19, enrolled during active disease. Sequenced material: peripheral blood. This CDR3 is CASSFGLAGGPTGELFF. As DNA, the CDR3 is TGTGCCAGCAGCTTTGGACTAGCGGGAGGGCCGACCGGGGAGCTGTTTTTT.